This T cell receptor beta chain emerged from a study of cytomegalovirus exposure and HLA in healthy donors. Study-wide results and limits: The study flagged some 170 TCR beta chains as cytomegalovirus-associated. Presence/absence analyses assumed roughly uniform sequencing depth across donors, which may not hold.

As to this clone: The antigen is undetermined.

Germline loops: CDR1 SNHLY, CDR2 FYNNEI. CDR3 length: 14 amino acids. Trimming shortened V by 7 bases and J by 4 bases, and 14 bases separated the two germline ends. PCR amplification relied on 60 Vbeta primers (plus 13 Jbeta primers). The protocol was immunoSEQ multiplex PCR, while the TCRdb copy is restricted to in-frame clones and leaves out a portion. This table holds around 130,000 clones, around three quarters found once. The sequencing sample was made of PBMCs. This TCR was sampled from a man aged 25 to 40 in good health and CMV-seronegative. V and J are TRBV2 and TRBJ1-5, with D perhaps TRBD1 (6 bases). The DNA for the CDR3 is TGTGCCAGCAACAGGGTACAGAGTAATCAGCCCCAGCATTTT. Its translation: CASNRVQSNQPQHF.